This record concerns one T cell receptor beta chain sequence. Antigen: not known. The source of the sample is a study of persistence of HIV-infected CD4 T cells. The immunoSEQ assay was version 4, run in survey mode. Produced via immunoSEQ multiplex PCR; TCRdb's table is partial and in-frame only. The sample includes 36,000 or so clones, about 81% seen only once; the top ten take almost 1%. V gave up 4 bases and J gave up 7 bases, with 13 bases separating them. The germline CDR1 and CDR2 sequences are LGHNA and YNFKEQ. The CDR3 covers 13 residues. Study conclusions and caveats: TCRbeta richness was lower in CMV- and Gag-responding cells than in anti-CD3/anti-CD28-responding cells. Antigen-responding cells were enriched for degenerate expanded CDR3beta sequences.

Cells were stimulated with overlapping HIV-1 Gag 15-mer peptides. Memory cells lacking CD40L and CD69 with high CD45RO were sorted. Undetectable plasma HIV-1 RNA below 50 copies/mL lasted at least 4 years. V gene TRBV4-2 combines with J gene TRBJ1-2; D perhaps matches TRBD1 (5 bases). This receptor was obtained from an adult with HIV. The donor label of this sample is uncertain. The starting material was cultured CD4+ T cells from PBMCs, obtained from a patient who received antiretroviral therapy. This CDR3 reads CASSPGGEAGYTF. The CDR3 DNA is TGTGCCAGCAGCCCGGGGGGGGAGGCTGGCTACACCTTC.